This TCR beta chain emerged from a study of cytomegalovirus exposure and HLA in healthy donors. The PCR was carried out with 60 Vbeta primers and 13 Jbeta primers. The table came from immunoSEQ multiplex PCR; TCRdb's copy has only in-frame clones and leaves some out. This sample has 110,000 or so clones, with 82% found just once. Study-level points and caveats: Investigators reported 164 TCR beta chains as tied to cytomegalovirus. Rare TCR sequences dominated, though some public TCRs recurred in many donors.

About this clone itself: Its antigen is not identified. The junction departs from germline at one end; a sequencing error may be responsible.

The CDR3 covers 13 residues. From germline, CDR1 is SSHAT and CDR2 FNYEAQ (reference sequence). The J gene is TRBJ1-3, the V gene TRBV7-7; TRBD1 agrees at 9 bases. Input material: PBMCs. This clonotype was obtained from a young woman in good health and CMV-seronegative. This chain's CDR3 is CASSPGTGNTIYF. The CDR3 DNA sequence: TGTGCTAGCAGCCCCGGGACAGGGAACACCATATATTTT.